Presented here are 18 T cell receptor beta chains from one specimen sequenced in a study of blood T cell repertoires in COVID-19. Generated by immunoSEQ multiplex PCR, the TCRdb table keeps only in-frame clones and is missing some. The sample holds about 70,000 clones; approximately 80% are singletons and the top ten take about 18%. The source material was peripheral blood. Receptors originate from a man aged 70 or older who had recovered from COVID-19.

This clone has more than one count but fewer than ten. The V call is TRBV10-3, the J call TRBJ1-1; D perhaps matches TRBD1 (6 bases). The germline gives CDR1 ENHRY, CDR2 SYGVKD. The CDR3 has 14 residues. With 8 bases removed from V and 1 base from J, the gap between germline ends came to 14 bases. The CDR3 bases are TGTGCCATCTGGAAGGGAGGGGGGAACACTGAAGCTTTCTTT. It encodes CAIWKGGGNTEAFF.

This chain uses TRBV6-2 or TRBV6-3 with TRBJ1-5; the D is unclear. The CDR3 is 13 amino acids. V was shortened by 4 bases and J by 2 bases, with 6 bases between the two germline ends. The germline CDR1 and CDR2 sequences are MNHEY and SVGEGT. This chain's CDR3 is CASSFRGNQPQHF. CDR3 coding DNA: TGTGCCAGCAGTTTCCGTGGCAATCAGCCCCAGCATTTT.

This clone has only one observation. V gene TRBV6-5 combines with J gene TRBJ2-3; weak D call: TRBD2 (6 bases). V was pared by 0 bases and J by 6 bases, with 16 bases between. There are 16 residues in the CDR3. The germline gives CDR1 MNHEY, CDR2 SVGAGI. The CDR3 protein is CASSYSLAETWDTQYF. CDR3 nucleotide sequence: TGTGCCAGCAGTTACTCCTTAGCGGAGACCTGGGATACGCAGTATTTT.

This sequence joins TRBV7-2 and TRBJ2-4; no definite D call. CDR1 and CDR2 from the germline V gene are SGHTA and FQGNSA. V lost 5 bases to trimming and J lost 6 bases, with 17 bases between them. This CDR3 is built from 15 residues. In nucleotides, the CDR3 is TGTGCCAGCAGCCCTCTCGGAGCGTCGGCAAACATTCAGTACTTC. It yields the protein CASSPLGASANIQYF. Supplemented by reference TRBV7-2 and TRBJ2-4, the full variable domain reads GAGVSQSPSNKVTEKGKDVELRCDPISGHTALYWYRQSLGQGLEFLIYFQGNSAPDKSGLPSDRFSAERTGGSVSTLTIQRTQQEDSAVYLCASSPLGASANIQYFGAGTRLSVL.

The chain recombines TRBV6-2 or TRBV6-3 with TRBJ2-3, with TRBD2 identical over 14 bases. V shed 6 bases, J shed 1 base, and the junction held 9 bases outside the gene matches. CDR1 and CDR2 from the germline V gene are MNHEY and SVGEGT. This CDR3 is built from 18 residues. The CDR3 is CASSDPTSGGAGTDTQYF. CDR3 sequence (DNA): TGTGCCAGCAGCGACCCGACTAGCGGGGGGGCTGGCACAGATACGCAGTATTTT.

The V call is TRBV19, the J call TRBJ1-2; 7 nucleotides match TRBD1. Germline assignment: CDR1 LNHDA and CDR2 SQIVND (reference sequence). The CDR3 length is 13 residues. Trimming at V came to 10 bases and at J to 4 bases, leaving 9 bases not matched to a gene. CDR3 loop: CATSTGRTYGYTF. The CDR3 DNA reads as TGTGCCACCTCGACAGGGCGGACCTATGGCTACACCTTC.

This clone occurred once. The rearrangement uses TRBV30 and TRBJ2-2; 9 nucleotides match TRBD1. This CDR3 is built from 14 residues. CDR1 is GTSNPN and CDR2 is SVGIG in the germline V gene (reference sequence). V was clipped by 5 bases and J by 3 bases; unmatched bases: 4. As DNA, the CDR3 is TGTGCCTGGGCCACAGGGGGCGACACCGGGGAGCTGTTTTTT. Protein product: CAWATGGDTGELFF.

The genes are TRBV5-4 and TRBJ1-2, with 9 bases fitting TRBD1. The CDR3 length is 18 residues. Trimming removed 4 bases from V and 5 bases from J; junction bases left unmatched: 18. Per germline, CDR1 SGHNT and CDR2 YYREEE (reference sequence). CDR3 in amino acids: CASSTTRLTGGVRYGYTF. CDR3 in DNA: TGTGCCAGCAGCACGACACGTTTAACAGGGGGCGTTAGGTATGGCTACACCTTC.

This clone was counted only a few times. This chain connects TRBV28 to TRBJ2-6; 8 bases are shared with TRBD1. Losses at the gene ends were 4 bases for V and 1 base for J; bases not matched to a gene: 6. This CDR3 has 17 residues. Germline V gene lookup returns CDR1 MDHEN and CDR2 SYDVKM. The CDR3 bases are TGTGCCAGCAGTTATCGACAGGGGATATCTGGGGCCAACGTCCTGACTTTC. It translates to CASSYRQGISGANVLTF.

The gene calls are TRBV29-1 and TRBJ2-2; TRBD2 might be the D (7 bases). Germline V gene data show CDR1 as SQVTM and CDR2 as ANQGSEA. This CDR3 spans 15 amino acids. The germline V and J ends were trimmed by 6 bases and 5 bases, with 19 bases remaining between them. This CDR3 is CSVELAGAQTGELFF. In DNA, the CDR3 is TGCAGCGTGGAACTGGCGGGGGCCCAGACCGGGGAGCTGTTTTTT.

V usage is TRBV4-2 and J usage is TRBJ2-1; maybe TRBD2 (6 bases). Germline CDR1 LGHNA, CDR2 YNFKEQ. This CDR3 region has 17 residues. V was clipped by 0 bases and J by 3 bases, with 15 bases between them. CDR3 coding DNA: TGTGCCAGCAGCCAAGATTTGGGCGGGGACTTCTACAATGAGCAGTTCTTC. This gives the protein CASSQDLGGDFYNEQFF.

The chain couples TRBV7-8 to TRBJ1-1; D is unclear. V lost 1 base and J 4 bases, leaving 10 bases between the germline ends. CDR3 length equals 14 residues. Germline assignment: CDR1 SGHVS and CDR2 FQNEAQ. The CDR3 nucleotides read TGTGCCAGCAGCTTAGAGTGGCGGGGCACTGAAGCTTTCTTT. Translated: CASSLEWRGTEAFF.

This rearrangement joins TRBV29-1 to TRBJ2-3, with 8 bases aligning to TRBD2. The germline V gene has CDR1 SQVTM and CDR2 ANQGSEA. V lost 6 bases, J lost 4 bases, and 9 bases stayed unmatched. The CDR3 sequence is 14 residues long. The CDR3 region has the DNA TGCAGCGTCGGAATTAGCGGGGTCCCAGATACGCAGTATTTT. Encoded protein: CSVGISGVPDTQYF.

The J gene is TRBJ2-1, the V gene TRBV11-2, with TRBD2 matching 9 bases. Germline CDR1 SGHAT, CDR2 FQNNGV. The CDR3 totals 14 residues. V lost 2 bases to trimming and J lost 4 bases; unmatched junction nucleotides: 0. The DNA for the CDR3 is TGTGCCAGCAGCTTAAGCGGGAGGTACAATGAGCAGTTCTTC. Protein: CASSLSGRYNEQFF.

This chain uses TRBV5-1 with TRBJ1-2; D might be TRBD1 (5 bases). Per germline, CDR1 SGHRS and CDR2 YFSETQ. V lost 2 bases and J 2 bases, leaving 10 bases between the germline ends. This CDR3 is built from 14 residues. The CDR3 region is CASSFDRSNYGYTF. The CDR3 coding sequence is TGCGCCAGCAGCTTTGACAGATCGAACTATGGCTACACCTTC.

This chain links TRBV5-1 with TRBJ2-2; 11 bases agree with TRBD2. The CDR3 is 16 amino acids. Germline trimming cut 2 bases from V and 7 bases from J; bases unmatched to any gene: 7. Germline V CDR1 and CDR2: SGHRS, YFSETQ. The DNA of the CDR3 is TGCGCCAGCAGCTTTACTAGCGGGAGCTTTATCGGGGAGCTGTTTTTT. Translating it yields CASSFTSGSFIGELFF.

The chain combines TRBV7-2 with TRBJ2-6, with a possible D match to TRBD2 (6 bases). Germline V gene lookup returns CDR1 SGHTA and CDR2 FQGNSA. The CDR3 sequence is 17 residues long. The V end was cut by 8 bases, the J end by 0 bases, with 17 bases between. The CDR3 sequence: CASGRRRGNSGANVLTF. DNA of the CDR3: TGTGCCAGCGGGAGACGGAGGGGTAACTCTGGGGCCAACGTCCTGACTTTC. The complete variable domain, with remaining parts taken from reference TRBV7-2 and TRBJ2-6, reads GAGVSQSPSNKVTEKGKDVELRCDPISGHTALYWYRQSLGQGLEFLIYFQGNSAPDKSGLPSDRFSAERTGGSVSTLTIQRTQQEDSAVYLCASGRRRGNSGANVLTFGAGSRLTVL.

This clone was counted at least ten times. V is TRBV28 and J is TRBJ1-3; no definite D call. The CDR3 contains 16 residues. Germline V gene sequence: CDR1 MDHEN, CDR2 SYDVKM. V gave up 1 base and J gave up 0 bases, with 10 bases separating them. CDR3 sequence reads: CASSLFGDFSGNTIYF. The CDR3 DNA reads TGTGCCAGCAGTTTATTCGGTGACTTCTCTGGAAACACCATATATTTT.